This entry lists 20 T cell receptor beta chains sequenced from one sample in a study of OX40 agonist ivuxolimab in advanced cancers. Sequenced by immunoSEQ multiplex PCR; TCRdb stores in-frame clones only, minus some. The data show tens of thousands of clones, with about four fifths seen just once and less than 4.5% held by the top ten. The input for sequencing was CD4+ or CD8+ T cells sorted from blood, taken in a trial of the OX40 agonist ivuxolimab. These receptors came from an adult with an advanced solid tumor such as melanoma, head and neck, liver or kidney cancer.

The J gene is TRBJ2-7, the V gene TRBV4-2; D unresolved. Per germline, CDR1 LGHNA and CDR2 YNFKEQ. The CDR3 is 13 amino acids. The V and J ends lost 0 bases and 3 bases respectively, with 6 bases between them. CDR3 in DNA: TGTGCCAGCAGCCAAGACCCATACTACGAGCAGTACTTC. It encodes CASSQDPYYEQYF.

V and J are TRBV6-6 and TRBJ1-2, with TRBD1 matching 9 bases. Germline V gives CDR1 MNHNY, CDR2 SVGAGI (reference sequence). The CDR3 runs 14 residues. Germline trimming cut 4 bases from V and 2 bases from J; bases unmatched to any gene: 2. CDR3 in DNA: TGTGCCAGCAGTTTGGGGACAGGGAACTATGGCTACACCTTC. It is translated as CASSLGTGNYGYTF.

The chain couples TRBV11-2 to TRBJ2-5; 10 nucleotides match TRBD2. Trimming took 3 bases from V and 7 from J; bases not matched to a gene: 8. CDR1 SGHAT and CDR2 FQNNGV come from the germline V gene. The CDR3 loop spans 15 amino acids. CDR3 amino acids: CASSFESGGAGTQYF. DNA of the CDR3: TGTGCCAGCAGCTTTGAGAGCGGGGGGGCAGGGACCCAGTACTTC.

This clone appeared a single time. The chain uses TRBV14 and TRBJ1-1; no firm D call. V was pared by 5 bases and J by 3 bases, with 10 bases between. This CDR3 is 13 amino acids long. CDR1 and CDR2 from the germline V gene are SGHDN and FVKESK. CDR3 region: CASSYSQDTEAFF. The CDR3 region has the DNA TGTGCCAGCAGCTATAGCCAGGACACTGAAGCTTTCTTT.

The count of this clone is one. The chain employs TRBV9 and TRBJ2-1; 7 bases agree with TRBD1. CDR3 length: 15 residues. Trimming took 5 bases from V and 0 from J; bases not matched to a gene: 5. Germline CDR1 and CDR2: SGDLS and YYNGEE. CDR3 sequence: CASSQGVSSYNEQFF. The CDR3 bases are TGTGCCAGCAGTCAGGGGGTAAGCTCCTACAATGAGCAGTTCTTC.

The chain's CDR3 is CASSPPAGDNEQFF. The CDR3 DNA reads as TGTGCCAGCTCACCACCTGCAGGAGACAATGAGCAGTTCTTC. This chain uses TRBV18 with TRBJ2-1, with D uncertain. Germline CDR1 KGHSH, CDR2 LQKENI. V lost 0 bases to trimming and J lost 5 bases, with 8 bases between them. The length of the CDR3 is 14 residues.

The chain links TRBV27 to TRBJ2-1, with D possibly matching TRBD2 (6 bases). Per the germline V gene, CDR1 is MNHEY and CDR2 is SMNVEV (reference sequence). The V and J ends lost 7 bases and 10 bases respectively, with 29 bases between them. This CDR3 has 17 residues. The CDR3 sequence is CASTSIAPLIAAPEQFF. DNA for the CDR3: TGTGCCAGCACCTCAATCGCCCCCCTTATAGCGGCCCCCGAGCAGTTCTTC.

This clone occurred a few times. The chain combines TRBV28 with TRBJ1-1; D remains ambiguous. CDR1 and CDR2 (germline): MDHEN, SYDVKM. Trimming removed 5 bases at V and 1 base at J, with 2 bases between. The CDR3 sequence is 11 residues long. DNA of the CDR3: TGTGCCAGCAGTACGAACACTGAAGCTTTCTTT. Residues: CASSTNTEAFF.

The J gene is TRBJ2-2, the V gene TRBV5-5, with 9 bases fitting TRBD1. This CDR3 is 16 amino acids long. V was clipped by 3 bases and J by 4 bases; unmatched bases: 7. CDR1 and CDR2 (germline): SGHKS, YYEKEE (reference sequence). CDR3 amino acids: CASSSTGGAGTGELFF. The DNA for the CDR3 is TGTGCCAGCAGCTCCACAGGGGGCGCGGGCACCGGGGAGCTGTTTTTT.

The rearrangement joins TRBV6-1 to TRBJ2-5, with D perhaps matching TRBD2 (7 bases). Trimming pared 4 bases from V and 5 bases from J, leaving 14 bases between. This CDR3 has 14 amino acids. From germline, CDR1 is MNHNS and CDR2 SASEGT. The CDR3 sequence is CASSGGGSVETQYF. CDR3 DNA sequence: TGTGCCAGCAGTGGGGGGGGCAGTGTGGAGACCCAGTACTTC.

CDR3 sequence reads: CASSVGLGGDTGELFF. CDR3 bases: TGTGCCAGCAGCGTAGGACTAGGGGGGGACACCGGGGAGCTGTTTTTT. The J gene is TRBJ2-2, the V gene TRBV9; D possibly corresponds to TRBD2 (7 bases). The germline V gene encodes CDR1 SGDLS and CDR2 YYNGEE. V lost 0 bases and J lost 3, with 12 bases in between. The CDR3 sequence is 16 residues long.

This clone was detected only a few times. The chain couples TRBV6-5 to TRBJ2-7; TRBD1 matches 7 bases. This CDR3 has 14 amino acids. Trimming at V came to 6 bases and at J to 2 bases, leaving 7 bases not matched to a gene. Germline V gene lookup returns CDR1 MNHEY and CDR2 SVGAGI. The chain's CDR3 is CASRSDRRPYEQYF. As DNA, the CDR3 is TGTGCCAGCAGATCGGACAGGCGACCCTACGAGCAGTACTTC.

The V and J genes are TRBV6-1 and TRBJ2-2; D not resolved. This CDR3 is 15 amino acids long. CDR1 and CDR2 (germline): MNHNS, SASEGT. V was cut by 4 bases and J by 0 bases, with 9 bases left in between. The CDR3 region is CASSGKHSNTGELFF. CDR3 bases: TGTGCCAGCAGTGGCAAACATTCGAACACCGGGGAGCTGTTTTTT.

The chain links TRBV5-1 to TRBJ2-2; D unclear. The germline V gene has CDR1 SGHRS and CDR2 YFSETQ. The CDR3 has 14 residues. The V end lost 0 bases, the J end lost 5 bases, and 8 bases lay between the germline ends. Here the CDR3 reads CASSLALDTGELFF. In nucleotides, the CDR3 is TGCGCCAGCAGCTTGGCGCTGGATACCGGGGAGCTGTTTTTT. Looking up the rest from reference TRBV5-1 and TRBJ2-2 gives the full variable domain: KAGVTQTPRYLIKTRGQQVTLSCSPISGHRSVSWYQQTPGQGLQFLFEYFSETQRNKGNFPGRFSGRQFSNSRSEMNVSTLELGDSALYLCASSLALDTGELFFGEGSRLTVL.

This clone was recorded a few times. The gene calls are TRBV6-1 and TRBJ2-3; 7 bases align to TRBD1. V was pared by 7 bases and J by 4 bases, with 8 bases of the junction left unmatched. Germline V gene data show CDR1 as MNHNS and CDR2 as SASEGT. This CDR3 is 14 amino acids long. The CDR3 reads CASKDRTGADTQYF. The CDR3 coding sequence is TGTGCCAGCAAGGACAGGACTGGAGCAGATACGCAGTATTTT.

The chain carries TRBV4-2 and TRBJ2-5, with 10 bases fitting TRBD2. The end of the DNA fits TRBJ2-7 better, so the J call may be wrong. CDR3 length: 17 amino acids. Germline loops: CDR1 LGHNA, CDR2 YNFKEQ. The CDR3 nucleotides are TGTGCCAGCAGCCAAGGTTTAGCGGGGGGCGCTATTTACGAGCAGTACTTC. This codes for CASSQGLAGGAIYEQYF.

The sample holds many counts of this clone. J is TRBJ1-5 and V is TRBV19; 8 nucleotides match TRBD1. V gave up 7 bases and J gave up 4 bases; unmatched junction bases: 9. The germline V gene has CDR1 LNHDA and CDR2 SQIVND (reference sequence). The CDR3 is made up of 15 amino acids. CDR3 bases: TGTGCCAGTACGACGGGACAGGCCTTGAATCAGCCCCAGCATTTT. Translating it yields CASTTGQALNQPQHF.

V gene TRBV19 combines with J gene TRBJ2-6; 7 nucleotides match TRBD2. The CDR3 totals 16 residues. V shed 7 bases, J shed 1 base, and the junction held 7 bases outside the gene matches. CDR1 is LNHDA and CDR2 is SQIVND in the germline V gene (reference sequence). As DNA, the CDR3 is TGTGCCAGTACCTGGCAAGCGGGGTCTGGGGCCAACGTCCTGACTTTC. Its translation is CASTWQAGSGANVLTF.

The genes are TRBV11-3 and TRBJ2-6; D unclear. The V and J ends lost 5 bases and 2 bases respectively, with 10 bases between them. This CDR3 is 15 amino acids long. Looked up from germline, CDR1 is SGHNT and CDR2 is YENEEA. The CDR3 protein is CASSTDLTGANVLTF. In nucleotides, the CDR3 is TGTGCCAGCAGCACCGATTTGACTGGGGCCAACGTCCTGACTTTC.

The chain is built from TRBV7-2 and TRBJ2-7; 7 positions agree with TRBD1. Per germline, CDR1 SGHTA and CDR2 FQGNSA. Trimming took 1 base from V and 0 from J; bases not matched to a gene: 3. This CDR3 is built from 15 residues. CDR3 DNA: TGTGCCAGCAGCTTAGAGGGGGCAAGCTCCTACGAGCAGTACTTC. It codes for CASSLEGASSYEQYF.